This T cell receptor (beta chain) was sequenced in a study of blood T cell repertoires in COVID-19. V gave up 5 bases and J gave up 7 bases; unmatched junction bases: 5. CDR3 length: 14 amino acids. The germline V gene has CDR1 SGHVS and CDR2 FQNEAQ. This clone was seen a few times. The assay was immunoSEQ multiplex PCR, and TCRdb's table has in-frame clones only and misses some. The repertoire holds fewer than 150,000 clones, around nine tenths seen once, with roughly a tenth in the top ten. Sequenced: peripheral blood. This TCR derives from a man aged 50 or older with active or convalescent COVID-19. The chain links TRBV7-8 to TRBJ1-6; 7 positions agree with TRBD1. This chain's CDR3 is CASSPGQSNSPLHF. The CDR3 bases are TGTGCCAGCAGCCCGGGACAGTCAAATTCACCCCTCCACTTT.